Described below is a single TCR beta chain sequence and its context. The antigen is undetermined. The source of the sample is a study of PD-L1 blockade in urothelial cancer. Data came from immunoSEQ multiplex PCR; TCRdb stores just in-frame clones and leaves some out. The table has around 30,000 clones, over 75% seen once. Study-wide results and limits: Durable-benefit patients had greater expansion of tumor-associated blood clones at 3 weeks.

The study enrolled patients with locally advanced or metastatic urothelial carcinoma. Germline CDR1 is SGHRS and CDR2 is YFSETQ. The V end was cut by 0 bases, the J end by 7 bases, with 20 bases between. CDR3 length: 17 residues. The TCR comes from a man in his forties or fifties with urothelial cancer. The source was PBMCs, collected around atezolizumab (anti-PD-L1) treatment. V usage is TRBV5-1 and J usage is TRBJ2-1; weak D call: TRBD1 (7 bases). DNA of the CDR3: TGCGCCAGCAGCTTGGGCGGGGCTAGCGAGGGACAGAATGAGCAGTTCTTC. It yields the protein CASSLGGASEGQNEQFF.